Reported below is one T cell receptor (beta chain). Its recognized antigen is unknown. No base-level quality is on record; no much larger clone is a single base apart. The sample originates from a study of T cell clones after liver transplantation (dated by TCRdb to the late 2010s). At the level of the whole study: ITN030ST, the source of the samples, was a randomized trial that attempted immunosuppression withdrawal within 2 years of liver transplantation. Donor-reactive T cell clones were identified by TCRbeta sequencing following a pre-transplant mixed lymphocyte reaction and were subsequently tracked in post-transplant blood. As an antigen-independent comparator for donor-reactive sequences, third party-reactive TCRbeta sequences were also identified from pre-transplant MLRs. Three of the eight recipients were HCV-positive; the others were transplanted for non-autoimmune, non-viral indications. Subjects received no induction therapy and standard immunosuppression until randomization at 12-24 months post-transplant. Tolerance was defined as complete withdrawal of immunosuppression for at least one year without a rise in liver enzymes beyond twice the upper limit of normal. Blood samples were collected pre-transplant, pre-randomization before withdrawal, and post-randomization after either full withdrawal or failed withdrawal. A cohort of 8 liver transplant recipients was studied, of whom 3 were classified as tolerant and 5 as non-tolerant. General study outcomes and caveats: Since no allograft tissue specimens were available, donor-reactive T cells may have migrated into the graft instead of being deleted. When repertoire turnover was accounted for, significantly reduced detection of donor-reactive sequences was found in 7 of 8 subjects for CD4 and in 8 of 8 subjects for CD8. A greater decline was seen for donor-reactive sequences than for third party-reactive sequences, suggesting partial antigen-specific deletion unrelated to withdrawal success. In two subjects, low numbers of available donor cells limited the measurable donor-reactive repertoire. Conclusions were preliminary, limited by small, heterogeneous patient numbers and non-standardized post-transplant time points. In most of the 8 subjects, circulating donor-reactive CD4 TCRbeta sequences decreased significantly after transplant, regardless of tolerance or HCV status.

Unstimulated PBMCs, after thawing, were stained for CD3, CD4 and CD8 and then FACS-sorted into CD3+CD4+ and CD3+CD8+ populations. Randomization to immunosuppression withdrawal applied to every one of the 8 studied subjects. The Qiagen DNeasy Blood and Tissue Kit was used for isolation of genomic DNA. High-throughput TCRbeta CDR3 sequencing of frozen genomic DNA was performed by immunoSEQ, including PCR amplification, mapping, bias correction and internal controls. Concerning the study's data processing: Only productive rearrangements were retained, and each unique TCRbeta sequence was defined by its CDR3 nucleotide sequence together with its V and J gene. For a sequence to be called donor-reactive, it needed a frequency of at least 0.01% and at least 5-fold expansion in CFSE-low cells compared with unstimulated pre-transplant cells. Per-subject minimum frequency thresholds, based on the lowest-template unstimulated sample, ensured at least 90% detection power. Repertoire turnover was measured by Jensen-Shannon divergence between the top 1000 TCRbeta sequences post- and pre-transplant. Two-sided Fisher's exact tests were used to test for changes in how often donor-reactive sequences were detected. In TCRdb, the immuneACCESS table is reduced to in-frame sequences with V and J assigned. These tables do not hold every clone; where another copy was compared, an unresolved V gene accounts for under half, and the others remain unexplained. V and J calls and clone size come straight from that table; D and trimming were deduced from the DNA. The sample table lists some 80,000 clones, about 84% of them with a count of one. Clones ranked in the top ten supply about 0.45% of the sample.

The CDR3 starts with the cysteine, ends with the phenylalanine, and has 13 residues. Only the CDR3 portion is preserved as DNA: 39 bases, with reading frame beginning at the first base. CDR1 and CDR2, per the germline V gene, are SNHLY and FYNNEI. V loses 2 bases, J loses 1 base, and the germline ends lie 5 bases apart. The sequences come from CD4+ T cells from blood, collected almost 47 months after liver transplant. This receptor was obtained from a human patient who received a liver transplant. After a transplant, some T cells may have been passed on by the graft donor. The V and J genes are TRBV2 and TRBJ1-1; no D segment can be confidently identified. This receptor has the CDR3 CASSELPNTEAFF. The DNA is as follows: TGTGCCAGCAGTGAACTCCCGAACACTGAAGCTTTCTTT.